The 23 T cell receptor beta chains below were found in one sample sequenced in a study of vaccination and CD4 T cells after COVID-19. Stated treatment: roughly nine-day PBMC culture with coronavirus spike peptide pools or control peptides (ViraFEST assay). An Oncomine TCR Beta short-read assay was used to sequence the DNA from cultured CD4+ T cells. TCRdb re-analysed the PCR reads in MiXCR, keeping a single row per CDR3 protein. The data hold roughly 17,000 distinct CDR3 sequences, with about 55% observed a single time. Antigen specificity for these receptors is unknown. Sequencing was done on a sample of CD4+ T cells from blood, cultured in vitro. Receptor source: a human donor who had recovered from COVID-19.

The chain combines TRBV10-3 with TRBJ1-5; D is unclear. Germline CDR1 reads ENHRY; CDR2 reads SYGVKD. The CDR3 runs 13 residues. V dropped 11 bases and J dropped 4 bases, with 15 bases sitting between them. This CDR3 is CASYEGGNQPQHF. The CDR3 DNA is TGTGCCTCCTATGAGGGCGGGAATCAGCCCCAGCATTTT.

V gene TRBV27 combines with J gene TRBJ1-2, with TRBD1 identical over 9 bases. Germline V gene lookup returns CDR1 MNHEY and CDR2 SMNVEV (reference sequence). CDR3 size: 16 residues. V was clipped by 5 bases and J by 0 bases; unmatched bases: 7. CDR3: CASSPGTGTANYGYTF. The CDR3 coding sequence is TGTGCCAGCAGTCCGGGGACAGGGACGGCTAACTATGGCTACACCTTC.

The chain employs TRBV27 and TRBJ2-3; TRBD2 might be the D (5 bases). V was pared by 4 bases and J by 5 bases, with 22 bases between. CDR1 is MNHEY, CDR2 SMNVEV, per germline (reference sequence). The CDR3 has 17 amino acids. DNA of the CDR3: TGTGCCAGCAGTTCACAATCCGCGGGCCCCCGCGTAGATACGCAGTATTTT. Translating gives CASSSQSAGPRVDTQYF.

The chain is built from TRBV20-1 and TRBJ1-1; D is perhaps TRBD1 (5 bases). There are 14 residues in the CDR3. Germline V gives CDR1 DFQATT, CDR2 SNEGSKA (reference sequence). V dropped 5 bases and J dropped 3 bases, with 16 bases sitting between them. CDR3 nucleotides: TGCAGTGCTCCGCGGACGACAGTAGACACTGAAGCTTTCTTT. Protein: CSAPRTTVDTEAFF.

J is TRBJ2-3 and V is TRBV10-1; 7 bases are a match to TRBD1. CDR1 WNHNN and CDR2 SYGVQD come from the germline V gene (reference sequence). Trimming at V came to 3 bases and at J to 0 bases, leaving 3 bases not matched to a gene. The CDR3 extends over 15 amino acids. Here the CDR3 DNA reads TGCGCCAGCAGTGACGGACAGGATAGCACAGATACGCAGTATTTT. Its protein product is CASSDGQDSTDTQYF.

This clonotype was counted once. CDR3: CSARDSVAGVGGGTQYF. As DNA, the CDR3 is TGCAGTGCTAGAGATTCAGTAGCGGGAGTTGGCGGGGGGACCCAGTACTTC. J is TRBJ2-5 and V is TRBV20-1; 9 nucleotides match TRBD2. V shed 0 bases, J shed 7 bases, and the junction held 15 bases outside the gene matches. Germline V CDR1 and CDR2: DFQATT, SNEGSKA (reference sequence). The CDR3 covers 17 residues.

Relative to its sample, this clonotype is large. The gene calls are TRBV7-9 and TRBJ1-2; TRBD1 is a possible D gene (5 bases). Trimming removed 4 bases at V and 2 bases at J, with 8 bases between. The germline CDR1 and CDR2 sequences are SEHNR and FQNEAQ (reference sequence). This CDR3 has 13 residues. The CDR3 sequence: CASSSTENYGYTF. CDR3 bases: TGTGCCAGCAGCTCGACAGAGAACTATGGCTACACCTTC.

The rearrangement links TRBV12-5 to TRBJ2-3; weak D call: TRBD2 (5 bases). The CDR3 has 14 amino acids. CDR1 LGHNT and CDR2 FRNRAP come from the germline V gene. V lost 7 bases and J lost 6, with 17 bases in between. In DNA form, the CDR3 reads TGTGCTAGTGTCTCGGAGGCGTCGGGGGATACGCAGTATTTT. Amino acids: CASVSEASGDTQYF.

This clonotype was counted only a few times. CDR3 sequence: CAWSVGRNTEAFF. The DNA of the CDR3 is TGTGCCTGGAGTGTAGGTAGGAACACTGAAGCTTTCTTT. The rearrangement links TRBV30 to TRBJ1-1; D ambiguous. This CDR3 spans 13 amino acids. CDR1 GTSNPN and CDR2 SVGIG come from the germline V gene (reference sequence). The V end lost 0 bases, the J end lost 1 base, and 6 bases lay between the germline ends. Full variable domain (remainder filled in from reference TRBV30 and TRBJ1-1): SQTIHQWPATLVQPVGSPLSLECTVEGTSNPNLYWYRQAAGRGLQLLFYSVGIGQISSEVPQNLSASRPQDRQFILSSKKLLLSDSGFYLCAWSVGRNTEAFFGQGTRLTVV.

This chain links TRBV6-5 with TRBJ1-5; tentatively, D is TRBD1 (6 bases). Germline V gene sequence: CDR1 MNHEY, CDR2 SVGAGI. The CDR3 consists of 17 residues. V dropped 4 bases and J dropped 0 bases, with 16 bases sitting between them. The CDR3 loop reads CASSSSRGPDSNQPQHF. In DNA, the CDR3 is TGTGCCAGCAGTTCGTCCAGGGGACCTGATAGCAATCAGCCCCAGCATTTT.

The chain uses TRBV11-2 and TRBJ1-5; weak D call: TRBD1 (5 bases). Trimming took 3 bases from V and 6 from J, leaving 9 bases between them. Germline CDR1 is SGHAT and CDR2 is FQNNGV. The CDR3 extends over 13 amino acids. CDR3 in amino acids: CASSFQGSQPQHF. The DNA of the CDR3 is TGTGCCAGCAGCTTCCAGGGAAGTCAGCCCCAGCATTTT.

This clonotype showed up just a few times. The chain couples TRBV6-5 to TRBJ1-5, with D hard to call. The germline V and J ends were trimmed by 2 bases and 2 bases, with 13 bases remaining between them. The CDR3 has 16 amino acids. Germline V gives CDR1 MNHEY, CDR2 SVGAGI. The CDR3 loop is CASSYRRGGGNQPQHF. CDR3 in DNA: TGTGCCAGCAGTTACCGCCGCGGTGGTGGCAATCAGCCCCAGCATTTT.

The chain combines TRBV10-3 with TRBJ1-1; TRBD1 matches at 8 bases. Germline V gene sequence: CDR1 ENHRY, CDR2 SYGVKD. V was pared by 6 bases and J by 1 base, with 4 bases of the junction left unmatched. The CDR3 has 14 amino acids. CDR3 protein: CAISQTGGNTEAFF. In DNA, the CDR3 is TGTGCCATCAGCCAAACAGGGGGGAACACTGAAGCTTTCTTT.

The V gene is TRBV5-5, the J gene TRBJ1-2; possible D gene TRBD1, 5 bases. This CDR3 spans 14 amino acids. V was pared by 0 bases and J by 4 bases, with 10 bases between. Germline assignment: CDR1 SGHKS and CDR2 YYEKEE (reference sequence). In DNA, the CDR3 is TGTGCCAGCAGCTTGGAATGGGACGGCTATGGCTACACCTTC. This codes for CASSLEWDGYGYTF. The whole variable domain, filled in from reference TRBV5-5 and TRBJ1-2, reads DAGVTQSPTHLIKTRGQQVTLRCSPISGHKSVSWYQQVLGQGPQFIFQYYEKEERGRGNFPDRFSARQFPNYSSELNVNALLLGDSALYLCASSLEWDGYGYTFGSGTRLTVV.

The rearrangement uses TRBV6-2 or TRBV6-3 and TRBJ2-3, with 11 bases identical to TRBD2. This CDR3 spans 15 amino acids. J gave up 6 bases and V 7 bases, and 9 bases lay outside the gene matches. The germline V gene has CDR1 MNHEY and CDR2 SVGEGT. The chain's CDR3 is CASNTPPSGRDTQYF. CDR3 nucleotides: TGTGCCAGCAACACTCCCCCTAGCGGGAGGGATACGCAGTATTTT.

The CDR3 DNA is TGTGCCAGCAGCCCACGACCGACTAGCGGGAGGGCCCTCGTATCCTACAATGAGCAGTTCTTC. Protein product: CASSPRPTSGRALVSYNEQFF. The gene calls are TRBV7-9 and TRBJ2-1; TRBD2 agrees at 14 bases. Germline trimming cut 5 bases from V and 1 base from J; bases unmatched to any gene: 16. This CDR3 comprises 21 residues. The germline V gene encodes CDR1 SEHNR and CDR2 FQNEAQ (reference sequence).

The chain employs TRBV24-1 and TRBJ2-5; D uncertain. From germline, CDR1 is KGHDR and CDR2 SFDVKD. This CDR3 region has 16 residues. Trimming removed 4 bases at V and 7 bases at J, with 21 bases between. The CDR3 nucleotides are TGTGCCACCAGTGACCCCCACCGGACGTATGAAGGGACCCAGTACTTC. Encoded protein: CATSDPHRTYEGTQYF.

The rearrangement joins TRBV7-2 to TRBJ2-7; 15 bases match TRBD2. The V gene's germline CDR1 is SGHTA and CDR2 FQGNSA. The CDR3 sequence is 18 residues long. Unmatched junction bases numbered 15, after V lost 3 bases and J lost 9 bases. The CDR3 region is CASSFGTSGRRQGEWQYF. CDR3 in DNA: TGTGCCAGCAGCTTCGGGACTAGCGGGAGGCGTCAGGGTGAGTGGCAGTACTTC.

The genes are TRBV12-3 or TRBV12-4 and TRBJ2-3; no clear D gene. With 1 base removed from V and 0 bases from J, the gap between germline ends came to 17 bases. This CDR3 region has 18 residues. The DNA of the CDR3 is TGTGCCAGCAGTTTAGGGCTAAGTGGGGATTCTAGCACAGATACGCAGTATTTT. Its translation is CASSLGLSGDSSTDTQYF.

This clonotype has only a few counts. The V and J genes are TRBV6-1 and TRBJ1-3; D is possibly TRBD1 (5 bases). This CDR3 is 16 amino acids long. Trimming removed 7 bases from V and 0 bases from J, with 16 bases in between. Germline lookup yields CDR1 MNHNS and CDR2 SASEGT. The CDR3 region has the DNA TGTGCCAGCAAGATGGGGACGGCCGACTCTGGAAACACCATATATTTT. It translates to CASKMGTADSGNTIYF.

This clonotype qualifies as large. The CDR3 DNA sequence: TGCGCCAGCAGTTCCTTCGGGACTGCTGGCTACACCTTC. It translates to CASSSFGTAGYTF. The chain uses TRBV10-2 and TRBJ1-2; D is perhaps TRBD1 (5 bases). Per germline, CDR1 WSHSY and CDR2 SAAADI. The ends were cut back, 5 bases at V and 7 bases at J, with 14 bases in the middle. The CDR3 is made up of 13 amino acids.

This chain joins TRBV5-4 and TRBJ2-5; 9 bases match TRBD2. With 4 bases clipped from V and 1 base from J, the junction kept 8 bases outside the gene matches. In germline, CDR1 is SGHNT, CDR2 YYREEE (reference sequence). The CDR3 covers 16 residues. The DNA for the CDR3 is TGTGCCAGCAGCCGGGAGGCGGGACTAGCCCAAGAGACCCAGTACTTC. The encoded protein is CASSREAGLAQETQYF.

The chain links TRBV19 to TRBJ1-5, with 7 nucleotides matching TRBD1. The CDR3 is made up of 16 amino acids. Trimming at V came to 0 bases and at J to 2 bases, leaving 4 bases not matched to a gene. Looked up from germline, CDR1 is LNHDA and CDR2 is SQIVND (reference sequence). The CDR3 DNA follows: TGTGCCAGTAGTATAGAAACAGGGGCTGGCAATCAGCCCCAGCATTTT. Translation: CASSIETGAGNQPQHF.